Shown below are 32 T cell receptor beta chains from a single sample sequenced in a study of patients and donors after allogeneic stem cell transplantation. MiXCR, run by TCRdb on the RT-PCR reads, gives a single entry per CDR3 protein. Of roughly 960,000 distinct CDR3 sequences detected, roughly 18% appear once; the ten largest clones hold around 6%. The sequenced sample consisted of blood, either unsorted or a sorted T cell fraction (not recorded which). The origin of the receptors is a human donor who was either an allogeneic HSCT recipient or a stem cell or donor lymphocyte infusion donor (not recorded which). It is not recorded whose cells these are; they may come from a transplant donor.

The chain carries TRBV7-2 and TRBJ2-7; D could derive from TRBD1 or TRBD2 (6 bases each). The ends were cut back, 3 bases at V and 6 bases at J, with 12 bases in the middle. Germline lookup yields CDR1 SGHTA and CDR2 FQGNSA. The CDR3 contains 13 residues. The CDR3 region is CASSLIRGGEQYF. The CDR3 DNA reads as TGTGCCAGCAGCTTGATCAGGGGAGGCGAGCAGTACTTC.

This clonotype turned up a few times. J is TRBJ2-1 and V is TRBV20-1; the match to TRBD1 covers 8 bases. Unmatched junction bases numbered 7, after V lost 4 bases and J lost 5 bases. Germline V gives CDR1 DFQATT, CDR2 SNEGSKA (reference sequence). The length of the CDR3 is 14 residues. The CDR3 bases are TGCAGTGCTACGGACAGGGCGGGCCACAATGAGCAGTTCTTC. Translated, it gives CSATDRAGHNEQFF.

Note on this clonotype: A read error may produce the germline difference seen at one junction end. In DNA form, the CDR3 reads TGTGCCAGCATCTTAGAGGGGGGCTCCTACAATGAGCAGTTCTTC. This codes for CASILEGGSYNEQFF. J is TRBJ2-1 and V is TRBV7-2, with D perhaps matching TRBD1 or TRBD2 (6 bases each). Germline CDR1 and CDR2: SGHTA and FQGNSA. The CDR3 length is 15 residues.

The chain uses TRBV24-1 and TRBJ2-3; D is possibly TRBD2 (6 bases). CDR1 is KGHDR and CDR2 is SFDVKD in the germline V gene. The CDR3 length is 16 residues. The V end was cut by 4 bases, the J end by 2 bases, with 15 bases between. CDR3 residues: CATSEPSPGATDTQYF. The CDR3 DNA reads as TGTGCCACCAGTGAACCCTCTCCGGGAGCCACAGATACGCAGTATTTT.

A few counts support this clonotype. This CDR3 reads CASSEQGIEVRAFF. CDR3 bases: TGTGCCAGCAGTGAACAGGGGATCGAGGTCCGAGCTTTCTTT. The chain links TRBV2 to TRBJ1-1, with D perhaps TRBD1 (6 bases). The V gene lost 2 bases and the J gene lost 10 bases, with 17 bases spanning the gap. The CDR3 consists of 14 residues. Per the germline V gene, CDR1 is SNHLY and CDR2 is FYNNEI.

The chain combines TRBV12-3 or TRBV12-4 with TRBJ2-7, with 8 positions matching TRBD2. Trimming at V came to 5 bases and at J to 6 bases, leaving 9 bases not matched to a gene. The CDR3 is 14 amino acids. CDR3 region: CASSPGGSGIEQYF. CDR3 DNA sequence: TGTGCCAGCAGTCCCGGAGGTAGCGGGATCGAGCAGTACTTC.

The genes are TRBV6-5 and TRBJ2-1; D is undetermined. CDR1 and CDR2 from the germline V gene are MNHEY and SVGAGI. Trimming stripped 3 bases from V and 0 bases from J, with 9 bases between. The CDR3 totals 15 residues. CDR3 sequence (DNA): TGTGCCAGCAGTTATAGCTGGGACTCCTACAATGAGCAGTTCTTC. It is translated as CASSYSWDSYNEQFF.

In DNA form, the CDR3 reads TGTGCCAGCAGTGGTTGGCGGCACAGCACAGATACGCAGTATTTT. It specifies CASSGWRHSTDTQYF. V usage is TRBV2 and J usage is TRBJ2-3; D gene unclear. The CDR3 is made up of 15 amino acids. Germline CDR1 is SNHLY and CDR2 is FYNNEI. V lost 4 bases and J 0 bases, leaving 11 bases between the germline ends.

The chain links TRBV29-1 to TRBJ2-3; D uncertain. Per the germline V gene, CDR1 is SQVTM and CDR2 is ANQGSEA. This CDR3 spans 15 amino acids. V was pared by 7 bases and J by 1 base, with 18 bases between. CDR3 sequence (DNA): TGCAGCGCCCTGCTGGCGCAACCTGGCACAGATACGCAGTATTTT. This sequence encodes CSALLAQPGTDTQYF.

CDR3 in DNA: TGCAGCGTAGGGACTAGCGGGAGGGCCAAAGAGACCCAGTACTTC. This codes for CSVGTSGRAKETQYF. The chain couples TRBV29-1 to TRBJ2-5; 16 bases fit TRBD2. Trimming removed 6 bases from V and 3 bases from J; junction bases left unmatched: 4. Germline lookup yields CDR1 SQVTM and CDR2 ANQGSEA. The CDR3 is 15 amino acids. The full variable domain, with the rest looked up from reference TRBV29-1 and TRBJ2-5, is SAVISQKPSRDICQRGTSLTIQCQVDSQVTMMFWYRQQPGQSLTLIATANQGSEATYESGFVIDKFPISRPNLTFSTLTVSNMSPEDSSIYLCSVGTSGRAKETQYFGPGTRLLVL.

This clonotype was seen at least ten times. The rearrangement links TRBV12-3 or TRBV12-4 to TRBJ1-5; TRBD1 matches at 8 bases. The CDR3 spans 16 residues. Trimming at V came to 6 bases and at J to 3 bases, leaving 10 bases not matched to a gene. The CDR3 region has the DNA TGTGCCAGCAGCCTTAGTACAGGGGGTTCCAATCAGCCCCAGCATTTT. This sequence encodes CASSLSTGGSNQPQHF.

The chain links TRBV3-1 to TRBJ2-7, with no clear D. CDR1 and CDR2 (germline): LGHDT, YNNKEL (reference sequence). The CDR3 extends over 11 amino acids. V lost 3 bases and J 6 bases, leaving 6 bases between the germline ends. CDR3 nucleotides: TGTGCCAGCAGCCAGGCTACCGAGCAGTACTTC. This sequence encodes CASSQATEQYF.

The table lists this clonotype with a few counts. The chain has TRBV5-1 and TRBJ2-3; the D is unclear. Germline CDR1 and CDR2: SGHRS and YFSETQ. The ends were cut back, 0 bases at V and 2 bases at J, with 7 bases in the middle. This CDR3 has 14 amino acids. The CDR3 is CASSLEVPTDTQYF. CDR3 coding DNA: TGCGCCAGCAGCTTGGAGGTCCCCACAGATACGCAGTATTTT.

This clonotype has just a few counts. This sequence joins TRBV7-2 and TRBJ2-2; D possibly corresponds to TRBD2 (6 bases). The CDR3 has 15 residues. Germline V CDR1 and CDR2: SGHTA, FQGNSA. Between the trimmed V and J ends, which lost 1 base and 5 bases, there was a span of 11 bases. CDR3 coding DNA: TGTGCCAGCAGCTTAGTGGGGGGTCGGACCGGGGAGCTGTTTTTT. Translated: CASSLVGGRTGELFF.

This clonotype was seen more than once but under ten times. The gene calls are TRBV7-2 and TRBJ2-3, with D hard to call. V dropped 1 base and J dropped 2 bases, with 13 bases sitting between them. The germline V gene has CDR1 SGHTA and CDR2 FQGNSA. This CDR3 is 16 amino acids long. As DNA, the CDR3 is TGTGCCAGCAGCTTAGGAGTTGCAGCCTTCACAGATACGCAGTATTTT. Translating it yields CASSLGVAAFTDTQYF.

CDR3 bases: TGTGCCAGCAGTTATACAGCGAACACTGAAGCTTTCTTT. Its protein product is CASSYTANTEAFF. This rearrangement joins TRBV6-2 or TRBV6-3 to TRBJ1-1; D not certain. The CDR3 runs to 13 residues. The V gene's germline CDR1 is MNHEY and CDR2 SVGEGT. Trimming removed 3 bases from V and 1 base from J, with 6 bases in between.

This clonotype was counted between two and nine times. The chain recombines TRBV4-1 with TRBJ1-6; no reliable D call. Germline assignment: CDR1 MGHRA and CDR2 YSYEKL. Trimming removed 3 bases from V and 6 bases from J, with 6 bases in between. The CDR3 extends over 13 amino acids. The CDR3 DNA sequence: TGCGCCAGCAGCCAGAGCCTTAATTCACCCCTCCACTTT. Protein product: CASSQSLNSPLHF.

The rearrangement links TRBV5-1 to TRBJ2-7, with 9 bases matching TRBD1. V lost 2 bases, J lost 6 bases, and 15 bases stayed unmatched. Germline V gene data show CDR1 as SGHRS and CDR2 as YFSETQ. The CDR3 is 17 amino acids. CDR3 in DNA: TGCGCCAGCAGCTTTTTGGGGTCCACGACAGGGGGACGCGAGCAGTACTTC. It is translated as CASSFLGSTTGGREQYF.

The table lists this clonotype with a few counts. The chain uses TRBV6-1 and TRBJ2-7, with TRBD2 matching 8 bases. The CDR3 length is 18 residues. In germline, CDR1 is MNHNS, CDR2 SASEGT. V trimming: 5 bases; J trimming: 3 bases; junction bases outside the gene matches: 18. CDR3 bases: TGTGCCAGCAGTACCCAGGCGGGGGGAAAGGGGCAAGTCTACGAGCAGTACTTC. It codes for CASSTQAGGKGQVYEQYF.

The table lists this clonotype with a few counts. This sequence joins TRBV20-1 and TRBJ2-1; D is unresolved. Germline CDR1 reads DFQATT; CDR2 reads SNEGSKA (reference sequence). Trimming removed 1 base from V and 0 bases from J, with 7 bases in between. CDR3 size: 14 residues. The CDR3 sequence: CSARGESSYNEQFF. CDR3 sequence (DNA): TGCAGTGCTAGAGGGGAAAGCTCCTACAATGAGCAGTTCTTC.

This rearrangement joins TRBV6-5 to TRBJ1-5, with D perhaps TRBD1 (6 bases). CDR3 size: 15 residues. Germline V gene lookup returns CDR1 MNHEY and CDR2 SVGAGI. V was pared by 2 bases and J by 3 bases, with 11 bases between. The CDR3 region is CASSYGDIHNQPQHF. The CDR3, as DNA: TGTGCCAGCAGTTACGGGGACATTCACAATCAGCCCCAGCATTTT.

V gene TRBV7-3 combines with J gene TRBJ2-5; no reliable D call. V lost 5 bases and J lost 2, with 12 bases in between. CDR3 length: 14 amino acids. From germline, CDR1 is SGHTA and CDR2 FQGTGA. As DNA, the CDR3 is TGTGCCAGCAGCCCCCTCGGTGGACAAGAGACCCAGTACTTC. Residues: CASSPLGGQETQYF.

This clonotype was seen a handful of times. V is TRBV14 and J is TRBJ2-2; D possibly corresponds to TRBD2 (5 bases). Trimming took 2 bases from V and 1 from J, leaving 11 bases between them. Germline V CDR1 and CDR2: SGHDN, FVKESK. The CDR3 is made up of 16 amino acids. The CDR3 sequence: CASSQLTGRNTGELFF. CDR3 sequence (DNA): TGTGCCAGCAGCCAATTGACGGGAAGGAACACCGGGGAGCTGTTTTTT.

The gene calls are TRBV5-1 and TRBJ2-1; possibly TRBD1 or TRBD2 for D (6 bases each). The CDR3 is 15 amino acids. Germline assignment: CDR1 SGHRS and CDR2 YFSETQ. V lost 0 bases, J lost 7 bases, and 14 bases lay in between. The CDR3 DNA reads TGCGCCAGCAGCTTGGGACGGGGGCGCGATAATGAGCAGTTCTTC. It codes for CASSLGRGRDNEQFF.

There are many counts of this clonotype. The CDR3 region is CAIRDRGGHTEAFF. The CDR3 coding sequence is TGTGCCATCAGGGACAGGGGCGGGCACACTGAAGCTTTCTTT. The chain uses TRBV10-3 and TRBJ1-1; 9 nucleotides agree with TRBD1. The trim removed 6 bases at V and 3 bases at J, leaving 5 bases unmatched. The CDR3 runs 14 residues. Germline CDR1 and CDR2: ENHRY and SYGVKD.

This clonotype showed up just once. The chain links TRBV12-3 or TRBV12-4 to TRBJ1-5, with D tentatively TRBD1 (5 bases). V was pared by 5 bases and J by 0 bases, with 8 bases between. The CDR3 spans 14 residues. The CDR3 protein is CASSGADSNQPQHF. CDR3 DNA: TGTGCCAGCAGTGGGGCAGATAGCAATCAGCCCCAGCATTTT.

This clonotype was detected only a few times. The chain employs TRBV5-1 and TRBJ2-7; no reliable D call. The CDR3 has 13 amino acids. Germline CDR1 reads SGHRS; CDR2 reads YFSETQ. Trimming took off 3 bases at V and 7 bases at J, with 14 bases between the two ends. CDR3 DNA sequence: TGCGCCAGCAGCTCTTCAGAAGTCTCTGAGCAGTACTTC. This sequence encodes CASSSSEVSEQYF.

This clonotype was recorded many times. The chain uses TRBV10-3 and TRBJ2-3; unclear D gene. This CDR3 spans 13 amino acids. Trimming removed 2 bases from V and 3 bases from J, with 6 bases in between. Germline loops: CDR1 ENHRY, CDR2 SYGVKD. The CDR3 DNA is TGTGCCATCAGTGAGATTAGGACAGATACGCAGTATTTT. The encoded protein is CAISEIRTDTQYF.

A few counts support this clonotype. The genes are TRBV9 and TRBJ2-1, with a tentative D call TRBD2 (5 bases). The CDR3 length is 14 residues. The V end was cut by 4 bases, the J end by 7 bases, with 15 bases between. CDR1 and CDR2 from the germline V gene are SGDLS and YYNGEE. The CDR3, as DNA: TGTGCCAGCAGCTCCCGAGGCGGAGGTAATGAGCAGTTCTTC. It translates to CASSSRGGGNEQFF. The entire variable domain, with the rest obtained from reference TRBV9 and TRBJ2-1, is as follows: DSGVTQTPKHLITATGQRVTLRCSPRSGDLSVYWYQQSLDQGLQFLIQYYNGEERAKGNILERFSAQQFPDLHSELNLSSLELGDSALYFCASSSRGGGNEQFFGPGTRLTVL.

The chain couples TRBV7-9 to TRBJ1-2, with D hard to call. CDR3 length equals 15 residues. The V gene's germline CDR1 is SEHNR and CDR2 FQNEAQ (reference sequence). The germline V and J ends were trimmed by 3 bases and 0 bases, with 11 bases remaining between them. In DNA, the CDR3 is TGTGCCAGCAGCTTCAGTCAGATCCCTAACTATGGCTACACCTTC. Translation: CASSFSQIPNYGYTF.

V usage is TRBV27 and J usage is TRBJ2-3; TRBD2 matches 10 bases. Per germline, CDR1 MNHEY and CDR2 SMNVEV (reference sequence). V was pared by 4 bases and J by 2 bases, with 9 bases of the junction left unmatched. This CDR3 region has 17 residues. In nucleotides, the CDR3 is TGTGCCAGCAGTTCACCTCTAGCGGGAGCGCACACAGATACGCAGTATTTT. The encoded protein is CASSSPLAGAHTDTQYF.

This chain links TRBV29-1 with TRBJ2-3, with D possibly TRBD2 on 6 matching bases. The CDR3 length is 14 residues. CDR1 SQVTM and CDR2 ANQGSEA come from the germline V gene. The V end was cut by 3 bases, the J end by 7 bases, with 17 bases between. CDR3 in amino acids: CSVEYGTLGHTQYF. CDR3 bases: TGCAGCGTTGAGTACGGGACTCTTGGACATACGCAGTATTTT.